Listed below are T cell receptor beta chains from one sample, sequenced in a study of cytomegalovirus exposure and HLA in healthy donors. Produced via immunoSEQ multiplex PCR; TCRdb's table is partial and in-frame only. The sample lists about 200,000 clones; around 88% were seen once. The material sequenced was PBMCs. These receptors came from a woman younger than 30 in good health and CMV-seronegative. Both conserved end residues are part of each CDR3. A D gene is named only where the DNA matches it firmly. Not every row has a clone size; where given, it reads once, few, many or a size class.

J,size,V,D,CDR3,DNA
TRBJ2-3,few,TRBV7-9,-,CASSPGTDTQYF,TGTGCCAGCAGCCCAGGCACAGATACGCAGTATTTT
TRBJ2-7,-,TRBV18,-,CASSPKRNYEQYF,TGTGCCAGCTCACCAAAGAGAAACTACGAGCAGTACTTC
TRBJ2-7,-,TRBV6-5,TRBD2,CASTIGLAIYEQYF,TGTGCCAGCACCATCGGACTAGCGATCTACGAGCAGTACTTC
TRBJ1-2,once,TRBV10-3,TRBD1,CAIRGTGIYGYTF,TGTGCCATCAGGGGGACAGGGATTTATGGCTACACCTTC
TRBJ1-5,-,TRBV28,-,CASRKEGGQPQHF,TGTGCCAGCAGAAAAGAAGGGGGTCAGCCCCAGCATTTT
TRBJ2-2,-,TRBV6-5,TRBD1,CASSLHRGGSTGELFF,TGTGCCAGCAGTTTACACAGGGGTGGGAGCACCGGGGAGCTGTTTTTT
TRBJ2-3,-,TRBV7-6,-,CASSPGLRTTDTQYF,TGTGCCAGCAGCCCGGGACTTCGCACCACAGATACGCAGTATTTT
TRBJ2-7,-,TRBV7-6,-,CASSPGQSPSYEQYF,TGTGCCAGCAGCCCTGGACAGTCCCCATCCTACGAGCAGTACTTC
TRBJ2-2,-,TRBV29-1,-,CSFRGGRNTGELFF,TGCAGCTTTAGGGGCGGAAGGAACACCGGGGAGCTGTTTTTT
TRBJ2-7,-,TRBV10-3,-,CATSTVEEVYEQYF,TGTGCCACCTCGACTGTGGAGGAGGTCTACGAGCAGTACTTC
TRBJ2-3,-,TRBV19,-,CASTGGLYTDTQYF,TGTGCCAGTACCGGGGGACTGTACACAGATACGCAGTATTTT
TRBJ2-5,-,TRBV30,-,CARGGGGQETQYF,TGTGCCAGGGGCGGGGGCGGCCAAGAGACCCAGTACTTC
TRBJ1-2,few,TRBV27,TRBD1,CASSLRTGILYGYTF,TGTGCCAGCAGTTTAAGGACAGGGATACTCTATGGCTACACCTTC
TRBJ2-7,few,TRBV29-1,-,CSVARGTYEQYF,TGCAGCGTTGCCCGGGGGACCTACGAGCAGTACTTC
TRBJ1-3,few,TRBV9,-,CASGGDRNTIYF,TGTGCCAGTGGGGGGGACAGAAACACCATATATTTT
TRBJ2-7,-,TRBV2,TRBD1,CASRKGQGAGEQYF,TGTGCCAGCAGGAAAGGACAGGGGGCGGGGGAGCAGTACTTC
TRBJ2-1,-,TRBV5-1,TRBD2,CASRLAGGGVGNEQFF,TGCGCCAGCAGGCTAGCGGGAGGTGGGGTGGGCAATGAGCAGTTCTTC
TRBJ2-7,-,TRBV7-3,TRBD2,CASSQGLAGSYEQYF,TGTGCCAGCAGCCAGGGACTAGCGGGCTCCTACGAGCAGTACTTC
TRBJ2-3,-,TRBV27,TRBD2,CASRSGRGRTDTQYF,TGTGCCAGCCGGAGCGGGAGGGGACGCACAGATACGCAGTATTTT